A single sample is the source of the 3 T cell receptor beta chains below, sequenced in a study of regulatory T cells in long-lasting Graves disease. According to the study, TCR beta libraries were built with iRepertoire HTBI primers and CDR3-region Arm-PCR. TCRdb fed the multiplex PCR reads into MiXCR, producing one record per CDR3 protein. Among 400,000 to 450,000 distinct CDR3 sequences listed, approximately 15% were seen once. Regarding time point: newly diagnosed GD, antithyroid drugs for less than 3 months. TCR sequences were obtained from RNA taken from PBMCs. This sample was shared with a second study, whose subject was T cells in Graves' hyperthyroidism and ophthalmopathy.

Sequencing used peripheral blood mononuclear cells (PBMCs), obtained at new diagnosis, from a patient treated with antithyroid drugs. Source of these receptors: a woman in her 30s with Graves disease.

There are many counts of this clonotype. The V call is TRBV7-9, the J call TRBJ2-3; D not resolved. Trimming cost V 0 bases and J 11 bases, with 9 bases left between them. The CDR3 sequence is 12 residues long. Germline-derived CDR1 and CDR2 are SEHNR and FQNEAQ (reference sequence). CDR3 protein: CASSLASVEQYF. The CDR3 region has the DNA TGTGCCAGCAGCTTAGCGTCTGTAGAGCAGTATTTT.

The rearrangement links TRBV9 to TRBJ2-7; possibly TRBD1 for D (5 bases). Germline V gene sequence: CDR1 SGDLS, CDR2 YYNGEE. V shed 0 bases and J shed 2 bases, with 15 bases lying between them. This CDR3 spans 16 amino acids. CDR3 sequence: CASSVARSGRTYEQYF. The DNA of the CDR3 is TGTGCCAGCAGCGTAGCTAGGTCAGGGCGAACCTACGAGCAGTACTTC. Full variable domain (outside the CDR3, taken from reference TRBV9 and TRBJ2-7): DSGVTQTPKHLITATGQRVTLRCSPRSGDLSVYWYQQSLDQGLQFLIQYYNGEERAKGNILERFSAQQFPDLHSELNLSSLELGDSALYFCASSVARSGRTYEQYFGPGTRLTVT.

V and J are TRBV12-3 or TRBV12-4 and TRBJ1-5, with 8 bases lining up with TRBD1. The V segment lost 8 bases and the J segment 5 bases; nucleotides outside the gene matches: 8. CDR3 length: 14 amino acids. The CDR3 DNA sequence: TGTGCCAGCCGGAGGGGGACAGGTTATCAGCCCCAGCATTTT. Translation gives CASRRGTGYQPQHF.